Below, 32 T cell receptor beta chains from the same sample are listed, as sequenced in a study of T cells in localized non-small cell lung cancer. Some clones are missing from TCRdb's copy, which holds only in-frame ones; the method was immunoSEQ multiplex PCR. This table has fewer than 25,000 clones, 70% to 90% appearing once. The sample consisted of PBMCs, taken before any cancer treatment. These receptors all stem from a man aged 35-69 years with stage II lung adenocarcinoma.

This clone has just one count. This sequence joins TRBV14 and TRBJ1-1; perhaps TRBD1 as D (5 bases). This CDR3 region has 15 residues. V lost 3 bases to trimming and J lost 5 bases, with 16 bases between them. Germline loops: CDR1 SGHDN, CDR2 FVKESK. The CDR3 DNA is TGTGCCAGCAGCCACGCCAGGGTAAGGTTAACTGAAGCTTTCTTT. As protein: CASSHARVRLTEAFF.

The chain joins TRBV6-7 to TRBJ2-5; 9 bases agree with TRBD1. TRBV6-7 is filed as an ORF, its function uncertain. J lost 4 bases, V lost 4 bases, and 7 bases had no gene match. CDR3 length equals 15 residues. CDR3 protein: CASSSTRGQGETQYF. In DNA form, the CDR3 reads TGTGCCAGCAGTTCTACGAGGGGACAGGGAGAGACCCAGTACTTC.

The J gene is TRBJ2-2, the V gene TRBV15; unclear D gene. V lost 5 bases and J lost 6, with 7 bases in between. The CDR3 contains 12 residues. The germline CDR1 and CDR2 sequences are LNHNV and YYDKDF (reference sequence). CDR3 bases: TGTGCCACCAGCTTAAGGGCCGGGGAGCTGTTTTTT. Its protein is CATSLRAGELFF.

The chain joins TRBV19 to TRBJ2-1, with D perhaps TRBD1 or TRBD2 (6 bases each). This CDR3 has 16 amino acids. Trimming cost V 6 bases and J 5 bases, with 20 bases left between them. Germline loops: CDR1 LNHDA, CDR2 SQIVND (reference sequence). CDR3 sequence reads: CASRKAGGGLDNEQFF. CDR3 DNA: TGTGCCAGTAGGAAAGCCGGAGGGGGTTTGGACAATGAGCAGTTCTTC.

The rearrangement uses TRBV19 and TRBJ2-4; D not certain. Trimming removed 3 bases from V and 1 base from J, with 10 bases in between. CDR1 and CDR2 from the germline V gene are LNHDA and SQIVND (reference sequence). The CDR3 runs to 15 residues. The CDR3 DNA follows: TGTGCCAGTAGTATTGGGGTAGGGGCCAAAAACATTCAGTACTTC. This sequence encodes CASSIGVGAKNIQYF.

This clone was counted once. The J gene is TRBJ1-6, the V gene TRBV23-1; TRBD1 might be the D (6 bases). TRBV23-1 is an open reading frame whose function is uncertain. V gave up 8 bases and J gave up 10 bases, with 21 bases separating them. The CDR3 loop spans 15 amino acids. The CDR3 region is CASPATQGKGSPLHF. The DNA of the CDR3 is TGCGCCAGCCCCGCCACTCAGGGGAAAGGATCACCCCTCCACTTT.

The chain recombines TRBV14 with TRBJ2-5; no firm D call. The V and J ends lost 4 bases and 3 bases respectively, with 15 bases between them. Germline V gene sequence: CDR1 SGHDN, CDR2 FVKESK. The CDR3 extends over 15 amino acids. In nucleotides, the CDR3 is TGTGCCAGCAGCCGCGGTCGGCCAATGGAAGAGACCCAGTACTTC. Its translation: CASSRGRPMEETQYF.

In nucleotides, the CDR3 is TGTGCCACCAGCAGAGATAGGACTAGCGGGAAGGCAGATACGCAGTATTTT. As protein: CATSRDRTSGKADTQYF. This chain links TRBV15 with TRBJ2-3; TRBD2 matches 12 bases. The CDR3 loop spans 17 amino acids. The germline CDR1 and CDR2 sequences are LNHNV and YYDKDF (reference sequence). Germline trimming cut 0 bases from V and 4 bases from J; bases unmatched to any gene: 5.

CDR3 sequence: CASSLAEGSEQFF. The DNA of the CDR3 is TGCGCCAGCAGCTTGGCCGAAGGGAGTGAGCAGTTCTTC. This chain links TRBV5-1 with TRBJ2-1; perhaps TRBD2 as D (5 bases). This CDR3 region has 13 residues. The ends were cut back, 0 bases at V and 9 bases at J, with 10 bases in the middle. CDR1 and CDR2 from the germline V gene are SGHRS and YFSETQ.

The J gene is TRBJ1-2, the V gene TRBV5-4; D not resolved. Germline CDR1 and CDR2: SGHNT and YYREEE (reference sequence). V was clipped by 9 bases and J by 3 bases, with 12 bases between them. The CDR3 is 12 residues long. CDR3 in amino acids: CATWGAYYGYTF. The CDR3 DNA is TGTGCCACCTGGGGAGCTTACTATGGCTACACCTTC.

This chain links TRBV30 with TRBJ1-1; no definite D call. CDR1 and CDR2 from the germline V gene are GTSNPN and SVGIG (reference sequence). Trimming pared 1 base from V and 1 base from J, leaving 13 bases between. The CDR3 has 15 residues. CDR3: CAWSALTRANTEAFF. In DNA, the CDR3 is TGTGCCTGGAGTGCCCTCACGAGGGCGAACACTGAAGCTTTCTTT.

The chain carries TRBV4-1 and TRBJ2-5; D not resolved. Germline lookup yields CDR1 MGHRA and CDR2 YSYEKL. V shed 1 base and J shed 2 bases, with 8 bases lying between them. CDR3 size: 14 residues. The CDR3 DNA sequence: TGCGCCAGCAGCCAAGTCGGGCGGCAAGAGACCCAGTACTTC. Residues: CASSQVGRQETQYF.

CDR3 protein: CASSQDTRSYEQYF. In DNA form, the CDR3 reads TGTGCCAGCAGCCAAGATACACGCTCCTACGAGCAGTACTTC. The chain is built from TRBV4-2 and TRBJ2-7; D gene unclear. V gave up 0 bases and J gave up 0 bases, with 6 bases separating them. Germline loops: CDR1 LGHNA, CDR2 YNFKEQ. The length of the CDR3 is 14 residues.

V and J are TRBV5-1 and TRBJ2-5; D may correspond to TRBD1 or TRBD2 (6 bases each). V lost 1 base and J 5 bases, leaving 12 bases between the germline ends. CDR1 is SGHRS, CDR2 YFSETQ, per germline. The CDR3 sequence is 14 residues long. The CDR3 reads CASSLSGGRETQYF. CDR3 nucleotides: TGCGCCAGCAGCTTGTCTGGGGGGCGGGAGACCCAGTACTTC.

This clone was counted between two and nine times. The gene calls are TRBV7-6 and TRBJ1-3; a weak D match, TRBD1 (5 bases). The CDR3 spans 13 residues. V lost 4 bases and J 3 bases, leaving 7 bases between the germline ends. Germline-derived CDR1 and CDR2 are SGHVS and FNYEAQ. Here the CDR3 DNA reads TGTGCCAGCAGCTCTCAGGGTGGAAACACCATATATTTT. Protein: CASSSQGGNTIYF.

This rearrangement joins TRBV10-3 to TRBJ1-2; TRBD1 agrees at 7 bases. Per the germline V gene, CDR1 is ENHRY and CDR2 is SYGVKD. V dropped 8 bases and J dropped 3; count of bases not matched to a gene: 6. CDR3 length: 13 amino acids. In DNA form, the CDR3 reads TGTGCCATCGGGGAGGGGGCCTACTATGGCTACACCTTC. Translation: CAIGEGAYYGYTF.

This chain uses TRBV19 with TRBJ2-3, with D hard to call. This CDR3 has 13 residues. V was pared by 5 bases and J by 2 bases, with 8 bases between. Germline V lookup: CDR1 LNHDA, CDR2 SQIVND (reference sequence). The CDR3 DNA reads TGTGCCAGTAGTCTTGGTGACACAGATACGCAGTATTTT. As protein: CASSLGDTDTQYF.

In this sample, this clone turned up once. V is TRBV27 and J is TRBJ1-2; 7 nucleotides line up with TRBD1. This CDR3 comprises 13 residues. The trim removed 2 bases at V and 3 bases at J, leaving 0 bases unmatched. Germline V gene sequence: CDR1 MNHEY, CDR2 SMNVEV (reference sequence). CDR3 bases: TGTGCCAGCAGTTTACAGGGGGACTATGGCTACACCTTC. Encoded protein: CASSLQGDYGYTF.

The CDR3 here is CASSLERSITGELFF. CDR3 DNA sequence: TGTGCCAGCAGCTTGGAAAGGTCAATCACCGGGGAGCTGTTTTTT. The V and J genes are TRBV5-8 and TRBJ2-2; D unclear. The CDR3 runs to 15 residues. The V and J ends lost 0 bases and 4 bases respectively, with 10 bases between them. Germline CDR1 reads SGHTS; CDR2 reads YDEGEE.

The chain carries TRBV18 and TRBJ2-3, with D possibly being TRBD1 or TRBD2 (5 bases each). Germline assignment: CDR1 KGHSH and CDR2 LQKENI. V was trimmed by 2 bases and J by 2 bases, leaving 8 bases between them. The CDR3 runs to 14 residues. CDR3 nucleotides: TGTGCCAGCTCACCAGAGGGGCCCACAGATACGCAGTATTTT. It codes for CASSPEGPTDTQYF. Combining the CDR3 with reference TRBV18 and TRBJ2-3 gives the whole variable domain NAGVMQNPRHLVRRRGQEARLRCSPMKGHSHVYWYRQLPEEGLKFMVYLQKENIIDESGMPKERFSAEFPKEGPSILRIQQVVRGDSAAYFCASSPEGPTDTQYFGPGTRLTVL.

The rearrangement joins TRBV28 to TRBJ1-1; possible D gene TRBD1, 5 bases. There are 16 residues in the CDR3. Germline loops: CDR1 MDHEN, CDR2 SYDVKM. Trimming stripped 7 bases from V and 2 bases from J, with 20 bases between. The CDR3 region is CASTAIIRVSNTEAFF. CDR3 coding DNA: TGTGCCAGCACCGCCATAATCAGGGTTTCCAACACTGAAGCTTTCTTT.

J is TRBJ1-2 and V is TRBV5-1; perhaps TRBD1 as D (5 bases). V shed 0 bases and J shed 8 bases, with 11 bases lying between them. Germline CDR1 is SGHRS and CDR2 is YFSETQ. This CDR3 has 13 residues. CDR3 nucleotides: TGCGCCAGCAGCTTGGCCAGGGATGTAGGCTACACCTTC. This encodes CASSLARDVGYTF. The full variable domain, rest sourced from reference TRBV5-1 and TRBJ1-2, is KAGVTQTPRYLIKTRGQQVTLSCSPISGHRSVSWYQQTPGQGLQFLFEYFSETQRNKGNFPGRFSGRQFSNSRSEMNVSTLELGDSALYLCASSLARDVGYTFGSGTRLTVV.

The V and J genes are TRBV2 and TRBJ1-2; TRBD1 is a possible D gene (5 bases). Germline CDR1 reads SNHLY; CDR2 reads FYNNEI. The CDR3 is 12 amino acids. The V and J ends lost 7 bases and 8 bases respectively, with 14 bases between them. The CDR3 coding sequence is TGTGCCAGCACACAGGCCGTGAGGGGCTACACCTTC. It specifies CASTQAVRGYTF.

The chain recombines TRBV4-1 with TRBJ2-7, with a possible D match to TRBD1 (6 bases). Germline CDR1 MGHRA, CDR2 YSYEKL. V lost 6 bases and J 4 bases, leaving 19 bases between the germline ends. The CDR3 length is 15 residues. The CDR3 sequence is CASSPTGQGIYEQYF. CDR3 DNA: TGCGCCAGCAGTCCGACGGGACAAGGTATTTACGAGCAGTACTTC.

The chain recombines TRBV2 with TRBJ2-7; D perhaps matches TRBD2 (6 bases). Trimming shortened V by 6 bases and J by 7 bases, and 16 bases separated the two germline ends. CDR3 length: 13 residues. Per germline, CDR1 SNHLY and CDR2 FYNNEI. The CDR3 DNA reads TGTGCCAGCAGGCCGGACGGGGGTGGGGAGCAGTACTTC. Translated, it gives CASRPDGGGEQYF.

V usage is TRBV27 and J usage is TRBJ2-7, with 12 bases aligning to TRBD2. With 2 bases clipped from V and 2 bases from J, the junction kept 10 bases outside the gene matches. CDR3 length: 18 amino acids. CDR1 and CDR2 from the germline V gene are MNHEY and SMNVEV (reference sequence). In nucleotides, the CDR3 is TGTGCCAGCAGTTTAGTCGCTAGCGGGAGGGCCGTCCCCTACGAGCAGTACTTC. Translated, it gives CASSLVASGRAVPYEQYF.

The rearrangement uses TRBV11-2 and TRBJ1-4; 8 nucleotides align to TRBD1. Trimming took 5 bases from V and 8 from J; bases not matched to a gene: 13. This CDR3 contains 16 residues. CDR1 SGHAT and CDR2 FQNNGV come from the germline V gene. CDR3 sequence: CASSSLAGGSGEKLFF. CDR3 in DNA: TGTGCCAGCAGCAGCTTAGCAGGGGGCTCGGGGGAAAAACTGTTTTTT.

CDR3 residues: CASSNRQVDEAFF. The CDR3 DNA sequence: TGTGCCAGTAGTAATCGTCAGGTGGATGAAGCTTTCTTT. The chain has TRBV19 and TRBJ1-1; no reliable D call. V dropped 4 bases and J dropped 7 bases, with 13 bases sitting between them. The CDR3 spans 13 residues. Germline V gene data show CDR1 as LNHDA and CDR2 as SQIVND (reference sequence).

This chain connects TRBV7-2 to TRBJ1-1; D remains unclear. This CDR3 has 13 residues. Germline V gene data show CDR1 as SGHTA and CDR2 as FQGNSA. V lost 5 bases and J 4 bases, leaving 11 bases between the germline ends. In DNA, the CDR3 is TGTGCCAGCAGCCTCGAGGAGGGCACTGAAGCTTTCTTT. Translating it yields CASSLEEGTEAFF.

The sample holds a few counts of this clone. The J gene is TRBJ1-1, the V gene TRBV29-1; D is unresolved. V gave up 5 bases and J gave up 0 bases, with 10 bases separating them. The germline CDR1 and CDR2 sequences are SQVTM and ANQGSEA. The CDR3 runs 13 residues. In DNA, the CDR3 is TGCAGCGTTTCGCCCACCTTGAACACTGAAGCTTTCTTT. This encodes CSVSPTLNTEAFF.

The chain carries TRBV11-3 and TRBJ2-1; perhaps D is TRBD1 or TRBD2 (5 bases each). V lost 8 bases, J lost 7 bases, and 18 bases lay in between. This CDR3 spans 14 amino acids. Germline lookup yields CDR1 SGHNT and CDR2 YENEEA. CDR3 in amino acids: CASGSGTRANEQFF. The CDR3 coding sequence is TGTGCCAGCGGCTCCGGGACCAGGGCGAATGAGCAGTTCTTC.

The chain carries TRBV28 and TRBJ2-5; no firm D call. Germline V gene sequence: CDR1 MDHEN, CDR2 SYDVKM. The CDR3 is 14 residues long. V was cut by 4 bases and J by 4 bases, with 13 bases left in between. As DNA, the CDR3 is TGTGCCAGCAGTTCATTATATATTCGAGAGACCCAGTACTTC. Translating gives CASSSLYIRETQYF.